These 23 T cell receptor beta chains originate from one sample sequenced in a study of identical twins. A single record per CDR3 protein comes from TCRdb applying MiXCR to the 5' RACE reads. The sample yields 1.5 million to 2 million distinct CDR3 sequences, about 32% seen once. The sequencing input was cord blood. The receptors were sampled from a newborn girl in good health.

The chain couples TRBV7-2 to TRBJ2-3, with 13 bases that match TRBD2. The CDR3 runs 15 residues. The trim removed 3 bases at V and 6 bases at J, leaving 3 bases unmatched. Germline V CDR1 and CDR2: SGHTA, FQGNSA. CDR3 sequence (DNA): TGTGCCAGCAGCTTTGGACTAGCGGGGGTCGATACGCAGTATTTT. It yields the protein CASSFGLAGVDTQYF.

V usage is TRBV20-1 and J usage is TRBJ2-7, with D unclear. CDR1 DFQATT and CDR2 SNEGSKA come from the germline V gene (reference sequence). The CDR3 loop spans 11 amino acids. V lost 7 bases, J lost 7 bases, and 14 bases lay in between. The CDR3 is CSGSFAGEQYF. For the CDR3, the DNA is TGCAGTGGATCGTTTGCCGGGGAGCAGTACTTC.

The chain links TRBV3-1 to TRBJ1-2; D perhaps matches TRBD1 (5 bases). V lost 2 bases, J lost 6 bases, and 16 bases lay in between. CDR3 length: 15 amino acids. CDR1 and CDR2 (germline): LGHDT, YNNKEL (reference sequence). The CDR3 DNA reads TGTGCCAGCAGCCAATTGCTGGCGGGGCGGGATGGCTACACCTTC. This translates into CASSQLLAGRDGYTF.

This clonotype was picked up a small number of times. This chain connects TRBV27 to TRBJ2-7, with D tentatively TRBD1 (6 bases). Between the trimmed V and J ends, which lost 2 bases and 4 bases, there was a span of 9 bases. This CDR3 spans 13 amino acids. Germline assignment: CDR1 MNHEY and CDR2 SMNVEV (reference sequence). DNA of the CDR3: TGTGCCAGCAGTTTAGAGGGGGAGTACGAGCAGTACTTC. The encoded protein is CASSLEGEYEQYF.

The chain carries TRBV5-1 and TRBJ1-1; a possible D gene is TRBD1 (6 bases). This CDR3 has 15 residues. Germline V CDR1 and CDR2: SGHRS, YFSETQ. Trimming stripped 4 bases from V and 3 bases from J, with 16 bases between. This CDR3 reads CASSPSVGGDTEAFF. CDR3 bases: TGCGCCAGCAGCCCCTCGGTCGGGGGCGACACTGAAGCTTTCTTT.

The chain couples TRBV29-1 to TRBJ2-3, with 11 bases identical to TRBD2. This CDR3 has 14 residues. Per germline, CDR1 SQVTM and CDR2 ANQGSEA. After removal of 3 bases from V and 5 bases from J, the junction contained 4 bases not matched to a gene. The CDR3 reads CSVDSSGRLDTQYF. The DNA of the CDR3 is TGCAGCGTTGATTCTAGCGGGAGGTTAGATACGCAGTATTTT.

This chain joins TRBV12-3 or TRBV12-4 and TRBJ1-5, with 8 positions matching TRBD1. This CDR3 region has 16 residues. The V segment lost 1 base and the J segment 6 bases; nucleotides outside the gene matches: 8. CDR3 loop: CASSLEFLDRVQPQHF. The CDR3 nucleotides read TGTGCCAGCAGTTTAGAATTTTTGGACAGGGTTCAGCCCCAGCATTTT.

The sample holds a few counts of this clonotype. The chain combines TRBV10-3 with TRBJ2-7; 9 bases are shared with TRBD1. The V and J ends lost 3 bases and 2 bases, in that order; junction bases with no gene match: 5. The germline V gene encodes CDR1 ENHRY and CDR2 SYGVKD. The CDR3 contains 15 residues. CDR3 in DNA: TGTGCCATCAGTGATAGGGGACAGGGTACCTACGAGCAGTACTTC. It translates to CAISDRGQGTYEQYF.

This clonotype has a handful of counts. The chain is built from TRBV12-3 or TRBV12-4 and TRBJ1-5; TRBD1 might be the D (6 bases). The V and J ends lost 1 base and 4 bases respectively, with 17 bases between them. This CDR3 is 17 amino acids long. The CDR3 spells CASSLEGTRGLNQPQHF. DNA for the CDR3: TGTGCCAGCAGTTTAGAGGGGACACGGGGCTTGAATCAGCCCCAGCATTTT.

The rearrangement links TRBV12-3 or TRBV12-4 to TRBJ2-1, with D uncertain. The CDR3 is 12 amino acids. V was cut by 5 bases and J by 7 bases, with 9 bases left in between. The CDR3 is CASSAPLNEQFF. CDR3 sequence (DNA): TGTGCCAGCAGTGCCCCCTTGAATGAGCAGTTCTTC.

V usage is TRBV5-1 and J usage is TRBJ2-2, with D possibly TRBD2 on 5 matching bases. CDR1 is SGHRS and CDR2 is YFSETQ in the germline V gene. The CDR3 loop spans 14 amino acids. V was cut by 6 bases and J by 4 bases, with 13 bases left in between. This CDR3 is CASTHRSGTGELFF. CDR3 in DNA: TGCGCCAGCACCCACCGCAGCGGCACCGGGGAGCTGTTTTTT.

In this sample, this clonotype turned up a few times. The chain joins TRBV29-1 to TRBJ2-1; D is undetermined. Judging by the DNA end, TRBJ2-7 fits better; the J call may be wrong. This CDR3 is built from 12 residues. Looked up from germline, CDR1 is SQVTM and CDR2 is ANQGSEA. The CDR3 DNA is TGCAGCGTTGAAGGGTCGGGTTGGGAGCAGTACTTC. Its protein product is CSVEGSGWEQYF.

This sequence joins TRBV7-2 and TRBJ2-7; perhaps TRBD2 as D (6 bases). The germline gives CDR1 SGHTA, CDR2 FQGNSA. The CDR3 is 14 amino acids. The V and J ends lost 1 base and 6 bases respectively, with 13 bases between them. The CDR3 protein is CASSLGTLALEQYF. CDR3 sequence (DNA): TGTGCCAGCAGCTTAGGGACACTAGCTCTCGAGCAGTACTTC.

This clonotype was counted only a few times. The chain links TRBV5-1 to TRBJ2-4, with TRBD1 identical over 7 bases. The germline gives CDR1 SGHRS, CDR2 YFSETQ. The CDR3 has 14 amino acids. J gave up 5 bases and V 0 bases, and 2 bases lay outside the gene matches. The CDR3 bases are TGCGCCAGCAGCTTGGAGGGGGCAGAAAACATTCAGTACTTC. It translates to CASSLEGAENIQYF.

This clonotype was detected only a few times. The V call is TRBV20-1, the J call TRBJ2-5, with 10 bases matching TRBD2. Germline V gives CDR1 DFQATT, CDR2 SNEGSKA (reference sequence). V was clipped by 1 base and J by 11 bases; unmatched bases: 13. The CDR3 consists of 15 residues. This CDR3 reads CSARGASGGLNEQYF. The CDR3, as DNA: TGCAGTGCTAGAGGGGCTAGCGGGGGCTTGAATGAGCAGTACTTC.

The gene calls are TRBV11-2 and TRBJ2-7; 10 bases match TRBD2. Losses at the gene ends were 5 bases for V and 1 base for J; bases not matched to a gene: 8. Germline loops: CDR1 SGHAT, CDR2 FQNNGV. This CDR3 is 16 amino acids long. The chain's CDR3 is CASSPLRLAGSYEQYF. The CDR3, as DNA: TGTGCCAGCAGCCCCCTACGACTAGCGGGTTCCTACGAGCAGTACTTC. Filled out from reference TRBV11-2 and TRBJ2-7, the complete variable domain reads EAGVAQSPRYKIIEKRQSVAFWCNPISGHATLYWYQQILGQGPKLLIQFQNNGVVDDSQLPKDRFSAERLKGVDSTLKIQPAKLEDSAVYLCASSPLRLAGSYEQYFGPGTRLTVT.

Note on this clonotype: A read error is possible here, since a much larger clone lies one base away. The CDR3, as DNA: TGCGCCAGCAGTAACCCTAGGTCCTGGGGGAATGAGCAGTTCTTC. Amino acids: CASSNPRSWGNEQFF. This chain links TRBV5-1 with TRBJ2-1; D may be TRBD1 or TRBD2 (5 bases each). V lost 5 bases, J lost 7 bases, and 19 bases lay in between. The CDR3 runs to 15 residues. Germline assignment: CDR1 SGHRS and CDR2 YFSETQ.

This clonotype was seen a few times. This chain joins TRBV12-5 and TRBJ2-1; 11 bases are a match to TRBD2. CDR3 length: 16 amino acids. In germline, CDR1 is LGHNT, CDR2 FRNRAP. V shed 8 bases, J shed 8 bases, and the junction held 14 bases outside the gene matches. The CDR3 is CASSSRLAGKGYEQFF. The CDR3 DNA sequence: TGTGCTAGTTCCTCCCGACTAGCGGGAAAGGGCTATGAGCAGTTCTTC.

This clonotype was detected a few times. The chain carries TRBV6-1 and TRBJ2-5; TRBD1 is a possible D gene (6 bases). V lost 5 bases, J lost 1 base, and 17 bases lay in between. CDR3 size: 16 residues. Germline-derived CDR1 and CDR2 are MNHNS and SASEGT. CDR3 loop: CASSITGLRIQETQYF. As DNA, the CDR3 is TGTGCCAGCAGTATAACAGGGCTTAGGATCCAAGAGACCCAGTACTTC.

The table lists this clonotype with many counts. This chain links TRBV10-3 with TRBJ2-3; the match to TRBD1 covers 11 bases. Per the germline V gene, CDR1 is ENHRY and CDR2 is SYGVKD. With 2 bases clipped from V and 5 bases from J, the junction kept 6 bases outside the gene matches. The CDR3 is 16 residues long. DNA of the CDR3: TGTGCCATCAGTGAGCCAGGACAGGGGGCGGAAGATACGCAGTATTTT. Amino acids: CAISEPGQGAEDTQYF.

There are a few counts of this clonotype. The V and J genes are TRBV6-1 and TRBJ2-3; TRBD2 aligns across 15 bases. The CDR3 extends over 17 amino acids. The V segment lost 4 bases and the J segment 3 bases; nucleotides outside the gene matches: 5. Germline V lookup: CDR1 MNHNS, CDR2 SASEGT. CDR3 amino acids: CASSAPGTSGRTDTQYF. DNA for the CDR3: TGTGCCAGCAGTGCCCCCGGGACTAGCGGGAGGACAGATACGCAGTATTTT.

This clonotype was seen a single time. The chain is built from TRBV7-6 and TRBJ2-2, with TRBD1 matching 7 bases. TRBJ1-1 matches the DNA end more closely, so the J call is doubtful. CDR3 length: 12 amino acids. Germline-derived CDR1 and CDR2 are SGHVS and FNYEAQ. The CDR3 DNA is TGTGCCAGCAGCTCTAGACAGGGTCGCGCTTTCTTT. It is translated as CASSSRQGRAFF.

This chain uses TRBV28 with TRBJ1-2; D is ambiguous. Per the germline V gene, CDR1 is MDHEN and CDR2 is SYDVKM. Trimming removed 3 bases at V and 6 bases at J, with 8 bases between. This CDR3 has 12 amino acids. The chain's CDR3 is CASSFFGDGYTF. The CDR3 coding sequence is TGTGCCAGCAGTTTCTTCGGGGATGGCTACACCTTC.